This is a list of T cell receptor beta chains from one sample in a study of monozygotic twins with inflammatory bowel disease. Following a re-call of the 5' RACE reads, TCRdb has one entry per CDR3 protein and lacks DNA. The repertoire table contains 200,000 to 250,000 distinct CDR3 sequences. The specimen was blood. The receptors stem from a human donor with ulcerative colitis or Crohn's disease, or a healthy co-twin of an affected twin (not recorded which). The CDR3 runs from the conserved cysteine through the conserved F or W. The order of the fields is V gene, J gene, CDR3 protein.

TRBV6-1	TRBJ2-2	CASSRDRLTGELFF
TRBV24-1	TRBJ1-5	CATSDPRETGQPQHF
TRBV28	TRBJ2-7	CASSLGQGWYEQYF
TRBV29-1	TRBJ2-7	CSGGLAGAEQYF
TRBV7-9	TRBJ1-1	CASSSRGHGTEAFF
TRBV6-1	TRBJ2-3	CASTNGGAGTDTHYF
TRBV6-1	TRBJ2-1	CASSDAASGGSYNEQFF
TRBV20-1	TRBJ2-3	CSARVAGGTDTQYF
TRBV19	TRBJ2-7	CASSPGHGYEQYF
TRBV7-9	TRBJ2-3	CASSPRWTGGNLDTQYF
TRBV12-3/TRBV12-4	TRBJ1-3	CASSLSRTGDSGNTIYF
TRBV7-2	TRBJ1-2	CASSLGPLNYGYTF
TRBV19	TRBJ1-1	CASSAPGQQMNTEAFF
TRBV5-5	TRBJ2-1	CASSIMGAGRSDEQFF
TRBV10-3	TRBJ2-7	CAISDPGTGGYEQYF
TRBV4-2	TRBJ1-4	CASSQEDSLGTNEKLFF
TRBV6-2/TRBV6-3	TRBJ2-1	CASSYRGVAYNEQFF